Here is one T cell receptor beta chain with its context. This sample stems from a study of tumor and adjacent non-tumor tissue in lung cancer. TCRbeta libraries were built with three rounds of nested PCR, modified from ARM-PCR. Each CDR3 protein is one row after TCRdb ran MiXCR on the multiplex PCR reads. In the table there are around 100,000 distinct CDR3 sequences, around three fifths of which are singletons. Germline V gene data show CDR1 as SQVTM and CDR2 as ANQGSEA. This CDR3 is built from 11 residues. V dropped 6 bases and J dropped 5 bases, with 11 bases sitting between them. The template was RNA from unsorted bulk tissue. Distant lung tissue was collected more than 3 cm away from the tumor edge.

The sample was distant non-tumor lung tissue. The receptor was derived from a man aged 30 to 45 with non-small cell lung cancer. The rearrangement links TRBV29-1 to TRBJ2-7; TRBD2 might be the D (5 bases). The CDR3 protein is CSVDFSHEQYF. The CDR3 nucleotides are TGCAGCGTGGACTTTTCCCACGAGCAGTACTTC.